These T cell receptor beta chains were read from a single sample in a study of T cells in Graves' hyperthyroidism and ophthalmopathy. TCRdb ran MiXCR on the multiplex PCR reads and lists one entry per CDR3 protein. Among under 550,000 distinct CDR3 sequences listed, about 20% were seen once. The source material was blood. The receptor source for this set is a man aged 40-49 years with Graves' ophthalmopathy. Each CDR3 is given without its conserved first and last residue. Fields, in order: J gene, V gene, D gene, CDR3 protein. A D gene is named only where the DNA matches it firmly.

j_gene: TRBJ2-6; v_gene: TRBV19; d_gene: -; CDR3aa: ASSFFPSGANVLT
j_gene: TRBJ2-2; v_gene: TRBV5-1; d_gene: -; CDR3aa: ASSNRSGKTGELL
j_gene: TRBJ1-2; v_gene: TRBV3-1; d_gene: -; CDR3aa: ASSQVGRDGYT
j_gene: TRBJ2-2; v_gene: TRBV5-1; d_gene: -; CDR3aa: ASSLERGDTGELF
j_gene: TRBJ2-5; v_gene: TRBV28; d_gene: -; CDR3aa: ASGTRETQY
j_gene: TRBJ1-1; v_gene: TRBV10-3; d_gene: -; CDR3aa: AINFSSTDTEAF
j_gene: TRBJ2-6; v_gene: TRBV28; d_gene: TRBD1; CDR3aa: VSRTQGAGANVLT
j_gene: TRBJ2-6; v_gene: TRBV14; d_gene: -; CDR3aa: ASSQERGELGANVLT
j_gene: TRBJ2-5; v_gene: TRBV24-1; d_gene: -; CDR3aa: ATSEGALEETQY
j_gene: TRBJ2-3; v_gene: TRBV29-1; d_gene: -; CDR3aa: SARPYSTDTQY
j_gene: TRBJ2-1; v_gene: TRBV28; d_gene: -; CDR3aa: ASSSGGPLNEQF
j_gene: TRBJ2-7; v_gene: TRBV29-1; d_gene: TRBD1; CDR3aa: SVAPETAAQGYEQY
j_gene: TRBJ2-4; v_gene: TRBV12-3/TRBV12-4; d_gene: -; CDR3aa: ASSLASGRLDIQY
j_gene: TRBJ1-6; v_gene: TRBV6-1; d_gene: -; CDR3aa: ASFYPGSGGSPLH
j_gene: TRBJ1-2; v_gene: TRBV28; d_gene: -; CDR3aa: ASNDLYGYT
j_gene: TRBJ1-4; v_gene: TRBV6-5; d_gene: TRBD1; CDR3aa: ASSYTGQNEKLF